Detailed here is one T cell receptor (beta chain). Its antigen has not been determined. Per-base quality was not reported, and no clone a single base away is much larger than it. This entry is derived from a study of blood T cell repertoires in COVID-19 (dated by TCRdb to 2020 to 2022). The study in broad terms: Samples covering the acute and convalescent phases of COVID-19 were provided by collaborators in the United States, Italy and Spain. The prospective study material was composed of cDNA or gDNA derived from T cells, B-cell-depleted T cells, or PBMCs. Deeply sampled blood TCRbeta repertoires from subjects exposed to, actively infected with, or recovered from COVID-19 were included in the dataset. The repertoires were released in a freely available public database meant as a resource for research on the immune response to SARS-CoV-2. The samples were drawn from the first 160 participants of the ongoing ImmuneRACE study and from under 1,500 subjects provided by 6 global collaborators. The sample metadata nearly always contained a de-identified subject ID, COVID-19 status, age in years and sex. Where available, HLA class I and class II types were obtained from metadata supplied by the sample provider rather than from assay-based typing. The paper as a whole reports these results and caveats: The amount of clinical and demographic metadata varied by source and participant and was provided uncurated.

TCRbeta CDR3 regions were amplified from genomic DNA by means of the immunoSEQ Assay, a bias-controlled multiplex PCR. In the source study's methods: The number of nucleated cells in each sample was estimated by amplification of reference gene primers within the assay. To quantify the absolute abundance of each unique TCRbeta CDR3 rearrangement, sequence reads were collapsed and filtered. Productive Simpson clonality was computed per sample as the square root of Simpson's diversity index over productive rearrangements. TCRdb limited this immuneACCESS table to in-frame rearrangements with V and J called. A share of clones is missing; checked studies link under half to unresolved V genes, and the rest is unexplained. The V and J calls and clone size were taken over from that table, and D and trimming were inferred from the DNA. The sample table lists tens of thousands of clones, approximately 84% of them with a count of one. Of the sample, more than 2.5% is held by the ten largest clones.

Cut back by 0 bases and 0 bases, the V and J ends lie 10 bases apart. The germline V gene (reference sequence) yields SGHNT for CDR1 and YYREEE for CDR2. Reading from cysteine to phenylalanine, the CDR3 counts 16 amino acids. Only the CDR3 portion is preserved as DNA: 48 bases, with reading frame beginning at the first base. Collaborating institutions collected whole blood in K2EDTA tubes following their own protocols. For TCRbeta analysis, collaborator samples were shipped as frozen whole blood, as isolated PBMCs, or as DNA extracted from either sample type. The TCR sequence derives from a man aged 45-65 years with active COVID-19. The chain was built from TRBV5-4 and TRBJ2-1, with the identity of the D gene unclear. The sequenced sample was peripheral blood. The encoded CDR3 is CASSLGAFDSYNEQFF. The DNA is as follows: TGTGCCAGCAGCTTGGGGGCCTTTGACTCCTACAATGAGCAGTTCTTC.